This TCR beta chain was recorded in a study of shared clonotypes between healthy human individuals. Study details: Per donor, three plates held CD4 naive cells, three held CD4 memory, two held CD8 naive and one held CD8 memory. Study-wide findings and caveats: In general, naive subsets displayed greater estimated richness than memory subsets did.

Source study methods: With immunoSEQ giving junction-only sequences and no quality scores, filtering differed. Assay: immunoSEQ multiplex PCR; the TCRdb copy retains only in-frame clones and omits some. That table gives V, J and clone size, and the DNA gave D and trimming. The table includes under 2,500,000 clones, more than 90% detected once. After removal of 0 bases from V and 3 bases from J, the junction contained 4 bases not matched to a gene. Germline lookup yields CDR1 MNHEY and CDR2 SVGAGI. The CDR3 is 15 residues long. Notes on this clone: Its target is not known. Distinct nucleotide sequences in the sample also encode this CDR3.

Sequencing used naive CD4+ T cells sorted from blood. Sample subset: CD45RA+ positively selected. The TCR originated in a young man in good health. The rearrangement joins TRBV6-5 to TRBJ2-7; TRBD1 agrees at 8 bases. The CDR3 spells CASSYSSGGYYEQYF. In DNA form, the CDR3 reads TGTGCCAGCAGTTACTCTTCAGGGGGCTACTACGAGCAGTACTTC.